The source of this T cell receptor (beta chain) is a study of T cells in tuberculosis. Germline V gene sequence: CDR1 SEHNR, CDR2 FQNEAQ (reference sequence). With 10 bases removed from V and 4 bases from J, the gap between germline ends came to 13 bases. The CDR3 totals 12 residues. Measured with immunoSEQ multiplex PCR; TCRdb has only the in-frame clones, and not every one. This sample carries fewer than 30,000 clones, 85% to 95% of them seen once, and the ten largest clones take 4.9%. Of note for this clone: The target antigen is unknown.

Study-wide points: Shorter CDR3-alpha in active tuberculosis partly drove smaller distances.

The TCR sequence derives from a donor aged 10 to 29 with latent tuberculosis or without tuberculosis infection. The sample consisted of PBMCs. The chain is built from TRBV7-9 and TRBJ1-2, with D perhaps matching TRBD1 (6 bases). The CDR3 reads CAINRDSYGYTF. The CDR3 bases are TGTGCCATCAACAGGGATTCCTATGGCTACACCTTC.